The next 24 T cell receptor beta chains were all read from a single sample in a study of blood T cell repertoires in COVID-19. Generated by immunoSEQ multiplex PCR, the TCRdb table keeps only in-frame clones and is missing some. The sample holds 100,000 or so clones; 92% are singletons and the top ten take around 5.7%. The specimen was peripheral blood. The source is an older man with acute or convalescent COVID-19.

This clone was seen once. The CDR3 region is CASSPPAEETQYF. CDR3 bases: TGTGCCAGCTCACCACCGGCAGAAGAGACCCAGTACTTC. The chain combines TRBV18 with TRBJ2-5; no definite D call. Looked up from germline, CDR1 is KGHSH and CDR2 is LQKENI. CDR3 length equals 13 residues. V lost 0 bases to trimming and J lost 3 bases, with 5 bases between them.

V gene TRBV24-1 combines with J gene TRBJ2-7, with TRBD2 matching over 8 bases. The CDR3 contains 14 residues. From germline, CDR1 is KGHDR and CDR2 SFDVKD. V lost 3 bases, J lost 0 bases, and 0 bases stayed unmatched. CDR3 sequence reads: CATSDSGSSYEQYF. The DNA for the CDR3 is TGTGCCACCAGTGATAGCGGGAGCTCCTACGAGCAGTACTTC.

The chain joins TRBV6-1 to TRBJ2-7, with 9 positions matching TRBD2. Germline lookup yields CDR1 MNHNS and CDR2 SASEGT. Trimming at V came to 4 bases and at J to 9 bases, leaving 28 bases not matched to a gene. The CDR3 loop spans 20 amino acids. CDR3 residues: CASSGPPAGAPTGTSIRQYF. In DNA form, the CDR3 reads TGTGCCAGCAGTGGCCCCCCCGCAGGGGCTCCCACCGGGACTAGCATTCGGCAGTACTTC.

As DNA, the CDR3 is TGTGCCAGCAGCCATAGAGACAGTGGATTGACTGAAGCTTTCTTT. Amino acids: CASSHRDSGLTEAFF. J is TRBJ1-1 and V is TRBV4-2; perhaps TRBD1 as D (5 bases). V was shortened by 3 bases and J by 5 bases, with 16 bases between the two germline ends. Germline V gene data show CDR1 as LGHNA and CDR2 as YNFKEQ. The CDR3 contains 15 residues.

V usage is TRBV9 and J usage is TRBJ2-2, with D uncertain. Trimming took off 0 bases at V and 5 bases at J, with 11 bases between the two ends. This CDR3 contains 15 residues. Germline V gene sequence: CDR1 SGDLS, CDR2 YYNGEE. The CDR3 DNA follows: TGTGCCAGCAGCGTAGCCCCGACTGGGACCGGGGAGCTGTTTTTT. Protein sequence: CASSVAPTGTGELFF.

The chain joins TRBV5-4 to TRBJ2-2; D is possibly TRBD1 (5 bases). The CDR3 has 15 amino acids. Trimming pared 3 bases from V and 4 bases from J, leaving 13 bases between. Per germline, CDR1 SGHNT and CDR2 YYREEE (reference sequence). The CDR3 DNA reads TGTGCCAGCAGCTCTTATACCAGGGTCACCGGGGAGCTGTTTTTT. Its protein product is CASSSYTRVTGELFF.

The J gene is TRBJ1-4, the V gene TRBV7-8; maybe TRBD1 (6 bases). There are 15 residues in the CDR3. The germline V gene has CDR1 SGHVS and CDR2 FQNEAQ. V was trimmed by 1 base and J by 7 bases, leaving 13 bases between them. This chain's CDR3 is CASSLVGQGSEKLFF. The CDR3 bases are TGTGCCAGCAGCTTAGTCGGGCAGGGGAGTGAAAAACTGTTTTTT.

This chain uses TRBV11-3 with TRBJ2-4, with a tentative D call TRBD2 (6 bases). CDR1 is SGHNT and CDR2 is YENEEA in the germline V gene. V lost 1 base and J 7 bases, leaving 14 bases between the germline ends. The CDR3 is made up of 15 amino acids. CDR3 coding DNA: TGTGCCAGCAGCTTAGTGGTGGGGGGTCCCAACATTCAGTACTTC. It specifies CASSLVVGGPNIQYF.

The V call is TRBV3-1 (or the pseudogene TRBV3-2), the J call TRBJ2-3; the match to TRBD1 covers 8 bases. Germline CDR1 and CDR2: LGHDT and YNNKEL (reference sequence). This CDR3 has 18 residues. With 1 base clipped from V and 7 bases from J, the junction kept 16 bases outside the gene matches. CDR3 DNA sequence: TGTGCCAGCAGCCAAGCCTTAGCAGGGGGCGCTGAGGTTCATACGCAGTATTTT. It translates to CASSQALAGGAEVHTQYF.

The chain recombines TRBV5-6 with TRBJ1-6; a possible D gene is TRBD1 (6 bases). The V and J ends lost 4 bases and 7 bases respectively, with 9 bases between them. CDR1 SGHDT and CDR2 YYEEEE come from the germline V gene. The CDR3 is made up of 13 amino acids. The CDR3 DNA reads as TGTGCCAGCAGCCAGGGGATCAATTCACCCCTCCACTTT. Translation gives CASSQGINSPLHF.

This clone was seen only once. The chain has TRBV4-3 and TRBJ2-1, with 14 bases fitting TRBD2. Germline V gene lookup returns CDR1 LGHNA and CDR2 YSLEER. The CDR3 extends over 16 amino acids. V dropped 1 base and J dropped 7; count of bases not matched to a gene: 3. The CDR3 protein is CASSQAGLAGANEQFF. The CDR3, as DNA: TGCGCCAGCAGCCAAGCGGGACTAGCGGGAGCTAATGAGCAGTTCTTC.

The V gene is TRBV7-6, the J gene TRBJ1-1, with 8 bases matching TRBD1. J gave up 3 bases and V 5 bases, and 5 bases lay outside the gene matches. Germline loops: CDR1 SGHVS, CDR2 FNYEAQ. This CDR3 is 14 amino acids long. For the CDR3, the DNA is TGTGCCAGCAGCCCGAACAGGGGGTACACTGAAGCTTTCTTT. Protein: CASSPNRGYTEAFF. The full variable domain, in which reference TRBV7-6 and TRBJ1-1 provide the parts outside the CDR3, is GAGVSQSPRYKVTKRGQDVALRCDPISGHVSLYWYRQALGQGPEFLTYFNYEAQQDKSGLPNDRFSAERPEGSISTLTIQRTEQRDSAMYRCASSPNRGYTEAFFGQGTRLTVV.

V gene TRBV25-1 combines with J gene TRBJ1-2; D gene ambiguous. V lost 6 bases to trimming and J lost 8 bases, with 16 bases between them. Per germline, CDR1 MGHDK and CDR2 SYGVNS. This CDR3 contains 13 residues. The CDR3 is CASRPSGGSGYTF. The CDR3 region has the DNA TGTGCCAGCAGGCCCTCGGGCGGGAGCGGCTACACCTTC.

V gene TRBV7-6 combines with J gene TRBJ1-1; D is uncertain. The V and J ends lost 5 bases and 1 base respectively, with 14 bases between them. Germline CDR1 and CDR2: SGHVS and FNYEAQ. This CDR3 has 15 residues. The CDR3 sequence is CASSPRSFGNTEAFF. CDR3 sequence (DNA): TGTGCCAGCAGCCCCCGGTCTTTCGGGAACACTGAAGCTTTCTTT.

This chain joins TRBV6-5 and TRBJ1-3, with TRBD1 matching 8 bases. From germline, CDR1 is MNHEY and CDR2 SVGAGI. The CDR3 consists of 14 residues. J gave up 4 bases and V 7 bases, and 6 bases lay outside the gene matches. This CDR3 is CASIRTGTGNTIYF. CDR3 in DNA: TGTGCCAGCATCAGGACAGGGACCGGAAACACCATATATTTT.

This sequence joins TRBV5-4 and TRBJ1-1; D is unresolved. The CDR3 is 16 amino acids. Per the germline V gene, CDR1 is SGHNT and CDR2 is YYREEE (reference sequence). Trimming cost V 0 bases and J 1 base, with 13 bases left between them. The CDR3 loop is CASSLAGNFRNTEAFF. For the CDR3, the DNA is TGTGCCAGCAGCTTGGCGGGTAACTTCAGGAACACTGAAGCTTTCTTT.

The gene calls are TRBV3-1 (or the pseudogene TRBV3-2) and TRBJ2-2; D is perhaps TRBD2 (5 bases). Trimming removed 4 bases from V and 4 bases from J, with 16 bases in between. Looked up from germline, CDR1 is LGHDT and CDR2 is YNNKEL (reference sequence). The CDR3 extends over 16 amino acids. CDR3 in DNA: TGTGCCAGCAGCCCTTACCCAGGAGGAGTCACCGGGGAGCTGTTTTTT. This encodes CASSPYPGGVTGELFF.

This clone showed up just once. J is TRBJ1-1 and V is TRBV4-1, with D perhaps matching TRBD1 (5 bases). The CDR3 is 15 residues long. The germline gives CDR1 MGHRA, CDR2 YSYEKL. The V end lost 1 base, the J end lost 6 bases, and 15 bases lay between the germline ends. This CDR3 is CASSQGRSRVPEAFF. Here the CDR3 DNA reads TGCGCCAGCAGCCAAGGCCGCTCCAGGGTCCCTGAAGCTTTCTTT.

The genes are TRBV5-1 and TRBJ2-5; D gene unclear. The CDR3 extends over 14 amino acids. V gave up 2 bases and J gave up 1 base, with 9 bases separating them. Germline CDR1 is SGHRS and CDR2 is YFSETQ. The CDR3 here is CASSFNNFQETQYF. The CDR3 region has the DNA TGCGCCAGCAGCTTCAACAATTTCCAAGAGACCCAGTACTTC.

V is TRBV12-3 or TRBV12-4 and J is TRBJ2-7; D is possibly TRBD1 (5 bases). The CDR3 contains 13 residues. Between the trimmed V and J ends, which lost 1 base and 2 bases, there was a span of 6 bases. In DNA form, the CDR3 reads TGTGCCAGCAGTTTAGGGGGCCCCTACGAGCAGTACTTC. Amino acids: CASSLGGPYEQYF.

V is TRBV5-1 and J is TRBJ2-1; D call uncertain. CDR3 length: 11 amino acids. Looked up from germline, CDR1 is SGHRS and CDR2 is YFSETQ. V lost 1 base and J lost 10, with 6 bases in between. The DNA of the CDR3 is TGCGCCAGCAGCTTGAATGCGGAGCAGTTCTTC. Its translation is CASSLNAEQFF.

The chain couples TRBV13 to TRBJ2-7; the match to TRBD2 covers 7 bases. Trimming removed 4 bases from V and 2 bases from J; junction bases left unmatched: 8. CDR3 length: 15 residues. The germline gives CDR1 PRHDT, CDR2 FYEKMQ (reference sequence). Here the CDR3 reads CASSSARLAPYEQYF. As DNA, the CDR3 is TGTGCCAGCAGCTCCGCCCGACTAGCCCCCTACGAGCAGTACTTC. The variable domain in full, with the rest retrieved from reference TRBV13 and TRBJ2-7, is AAGVIQSPRHLIKEKRETATLKCYPIPRHDTVYWYQQGPGQDPQFLISFYEKMQSDKGSIPDRFSAQQFSDYHSELNMSSLELGDSALYFCASSSARLAPYEQYFGPGTRLTVT.

In DNA form, the CDR3 reads TGTGCCAGCAGCCGAGATAATTCACCCCTCCACTTT. Translation gives CASSRDNSPLHF. The V call is TRBV3-1 (or the pseudogene TRBV3-2), the J call TRBJ1-6; unclear D gene. Germline-derived CDR1 and CDR2 are LGHDT and YNNKEL (reference sequence). Between the trimmed V and J ends, which lost 4 bases and 5 bases, there was a span of 3 bases. CDR3 length: 12 amino acids.

The chain carries TRBV20-1 and TRBJ2-5; D possibly corresponds to TRBD2 (5 bases). V lost 3 bases and J lost 1, with 9 bases in between. The germline gives CDR1 DFQATT, CDR2 SNEGSKA (reference sequence). The CDR3 has 13 residues. The CDR3 coding sequence is TGCAGTGCTAGTCTCAGCGGCCAAGAGACCCAGTACTTC. It encodes CSASLSGQETQYF.